This T cell receptor (beta chain) derives from a study of control samples from healthy donors and cancer patients (TCRdb year 2020). The sample holds a few counts of this clone. Its binding antigen is unknown. Base-call qualities are not available, and no considerably larger clone is one nucleotide away. The CDR3 starts with the cysteine, ends with the phenylalanine, and has 13 residues. Solely the CDR3 DNA is kept, with 39 bases framed from the first base. V is pared back by 9 bases and J by 6 bases, with 15 bases lying between the germline termini. The germline V gene yields KGHDR for CDR1 and SFDVKD for CDR2. Receptor libraries were prepared by the immunoSEQ multiplex PCR assay. In TCRdb, the immuneACCESS table is reduced to in-frame sequences with V and J assigned. These tables do not hold every clone; where another copy was compared, an unresolved V gene accounts for under half, and the others remain unexplained. Counted in this sample were 120,000 or so clones; more than 75% of them appeared once. The ten most abundant clones make up around 9% of the sample.

Sequencing input: blood. The sequence was collected from a man aged 35-49 years in good health. The V and J genes are TRBV24-1 and TRBJ2-3; tentative D gene TRBD2, with 6 bases matching. In nucleotide form, the sequence is TGTGCCACCGCGTGGGGAGCGGGCGATACGCAGTATTTT. This codes for CATAWGAGDTQYF.